A few counts support the clone carrying this T cell receptor beta chain. PCR or immunohistochemistry showed mismatch repair deficiency in every enrolled patient. This sample was included in a study of PD-1 blockade in mismatch repair-deficient tumors. On the study more broadly: All were previously treated, progressing patients with around 12 mismatch repair-deficient cancer types.

Generated by immunoSEQ multiplex PCR, the TCRdb table keeps only in-frame clones and is missing some. This sample has 130,000 or so clones, with approximately 90% found just once. The CDR3 sequence is 13 residues long. Trimming shortened V by 4 bases and J by 5 bases, and 10 bases separated the two germline ends. Per germline, CDR1 SGHDN and CDR2 FVKESK. Sequences were derived from peripheral blood, sampled 44 weeks after starting pembrolizumab. The origin of this receptor is an adult with mismatch repair-deficient cancer. The rearrangement uses TRBV14 and TRBJ2-3; D is unresolved. The DNA for the CDR3 is TGTGCCAGCAGCCCGCGGCAGGTAGATACGCAGTATTTT. Protein sequence: CASSPRQVDTQYF.